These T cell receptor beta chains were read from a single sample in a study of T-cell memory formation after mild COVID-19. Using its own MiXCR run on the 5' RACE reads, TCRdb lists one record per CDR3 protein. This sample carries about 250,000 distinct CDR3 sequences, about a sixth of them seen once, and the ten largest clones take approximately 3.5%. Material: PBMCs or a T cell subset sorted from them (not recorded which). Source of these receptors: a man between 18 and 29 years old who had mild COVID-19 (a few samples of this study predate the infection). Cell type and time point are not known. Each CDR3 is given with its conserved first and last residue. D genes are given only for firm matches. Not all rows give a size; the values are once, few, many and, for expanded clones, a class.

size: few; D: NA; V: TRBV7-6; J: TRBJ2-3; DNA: TGTGCCAGCAGCTTAGGGGGGGGCCTTGGAGATACGCAGTATTTT; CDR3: CASSLGGGLGDTQYF
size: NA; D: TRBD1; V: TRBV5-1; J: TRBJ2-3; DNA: TGCGCCAGCAGCTTGCCCAAGACAGGGGGCTTGGCAGATACGCAGTATTTT; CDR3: CASSLPKTGGLADTQYF
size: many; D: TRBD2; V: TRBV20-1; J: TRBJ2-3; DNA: TGCAGTGCTATCGTCCAAGCGGGGTCAGATACGCAGTATTTT; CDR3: CSAIVQAGSDTQYF
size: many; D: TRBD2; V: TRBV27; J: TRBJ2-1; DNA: TGTGCCAGCAGCCTCCGGGGGACTAGCGGCCACAATGAGCAGTTCTTC; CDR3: CASSLRGTSGHNEQFF
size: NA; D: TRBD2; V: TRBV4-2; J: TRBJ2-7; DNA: TGTGCCAGCAGTTCAGCGGGGAAACCCTACGAGCAGTACTTC; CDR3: CASSSAGKPYEQYF
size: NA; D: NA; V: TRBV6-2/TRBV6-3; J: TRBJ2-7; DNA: TGTGCCAGCAGCCCCAGAGGCCGTGGGGACGAGCAGTACTTC; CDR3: CASSPRGRGDEQYF
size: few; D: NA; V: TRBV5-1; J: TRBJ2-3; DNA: TGCGCCACCTCGCCGGGGGCGGCGAGCACAGATACGCAGTATTTT; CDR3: CATSPGAASTDTQYF
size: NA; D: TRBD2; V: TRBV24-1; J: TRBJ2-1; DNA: TGTGCCACCAGTGGCGCGGCGGGACTAGCGAGGAATGAGCAGTTCTTC; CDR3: CATSGAAGLARNEQFF
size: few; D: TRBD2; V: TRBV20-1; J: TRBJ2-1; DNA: TGCAGTGCTACCCGAGATAGCGGGGGTGAGCAGTTCTTC; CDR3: CSATRDSGGEQFF
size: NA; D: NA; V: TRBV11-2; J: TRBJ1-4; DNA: TGTGCCAGCAGCCCCGGGGAGCTTCGCCGTAATGAAAAACTGTTTTTT; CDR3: CASSPGELRRNEKLFF
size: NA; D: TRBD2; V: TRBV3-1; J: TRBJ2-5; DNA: TGTGCCAGCAGCCAGCCCGGACTAGCGGGGGGGTCGGAGACCCAGTACTTC; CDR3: CASSQPGLAGGSETQYF
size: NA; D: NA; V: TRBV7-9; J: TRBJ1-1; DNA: TGTGCCAGCAGCTTAGCCTTACAAGGGGTGAAGACTGAAGCTTTCTTT; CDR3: CASSLALQGVKTEAFF
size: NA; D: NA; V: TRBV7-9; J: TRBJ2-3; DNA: TGTGCCAGCAGCTTGGGCGGGGGCAGGGGTTTCACAGATACGCAGTATTTT; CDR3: CASSLGGGRGFTDTQYF
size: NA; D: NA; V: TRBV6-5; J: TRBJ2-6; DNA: TGTGCCAGCAGTTCGGCGGGGAGCTCTGGGGCCAACGTCCTGACTTTC; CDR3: CASSSAGSSGANVLTF
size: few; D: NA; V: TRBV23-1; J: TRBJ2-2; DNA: TGCGCCAGCAGTCAATCTGGGTTCGGGACAAAGAACACCGGGGAGCTGTTTTTT; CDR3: CASSQSGFGTKNTGELFF
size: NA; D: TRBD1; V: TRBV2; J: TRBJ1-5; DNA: TGTGCCAGCACGTCGTGGGGACAGAGCAATCAGCCCCAGCATTTT; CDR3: CASTSWGQSNQPQHF
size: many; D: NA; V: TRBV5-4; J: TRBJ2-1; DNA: TGTGCCAGCAGCTGGGGTAATGAGCAGTTCTTC; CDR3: CASSWGNEQFF
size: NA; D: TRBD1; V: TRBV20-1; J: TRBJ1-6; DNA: TGCAGTGCTAGAGATACACAGGGGTTTGACTCACCCCTCCACTTT; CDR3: CSARDTQGFDSPLHF
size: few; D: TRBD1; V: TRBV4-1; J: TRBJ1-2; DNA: TGCGCCAGCAGCCAAGTATCCCAGGGGGGCTATGGCTACACCTTC; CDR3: CASSQVSQGGYGYTF
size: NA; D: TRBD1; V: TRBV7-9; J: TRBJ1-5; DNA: TGTGCCAGCAGCGTGACAGGGGACCAGCCCCAGCATTTT; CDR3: CASSVTGDQPQHF
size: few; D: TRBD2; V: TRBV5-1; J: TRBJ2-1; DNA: TGCGCCAGCAGCTTGAAAGATCTAGGGCGGACTAGAACGAGGAATGAGCAGTTCTTC; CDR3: CASSLKDLGRTRTRNEQFF
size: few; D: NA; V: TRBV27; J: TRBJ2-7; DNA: TGTGCCAGCAGGAGGCAGGCCGATAGCTCCTACGAGCAGTACTTC; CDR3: CASRRQADSSYEQYF
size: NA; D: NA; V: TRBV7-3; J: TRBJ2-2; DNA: TGTGCCAGCAGCTCTGATCCTAACACCGGGGAGCTGTTTTTT; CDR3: CASSSDPNTGELFF
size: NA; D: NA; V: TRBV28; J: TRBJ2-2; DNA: TGTGCCAGCGTTCAAGGGGGATACCTAGTCGGGGAGCTGTTTTTT; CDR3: CASVQGGYLVGELFF
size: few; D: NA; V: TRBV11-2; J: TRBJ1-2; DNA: TGTGCCAGCAGCCCTACACAAGCAGGGGTTGGCTACACCTTC; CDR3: CASSPTQAGVGYTF
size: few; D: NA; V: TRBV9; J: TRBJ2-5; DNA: TGTGCCAGCAGCGTAGGAGGGGCCCGGGAGACCCAGTACTTC; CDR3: CASSVGGARETQYF
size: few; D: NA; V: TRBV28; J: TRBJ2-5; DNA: TGTGCCAGCAGGCAGGGGGGGACAGAGAAGCCGACCCAGTACTTC; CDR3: CASRQGGTEKPTQYF
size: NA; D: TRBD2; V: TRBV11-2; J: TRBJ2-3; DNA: TGTGCCAGCAGCTTTGGGACTAGCGGCACAGATACGCAGTATTTT; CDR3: CASSFGTSGTDTQYF
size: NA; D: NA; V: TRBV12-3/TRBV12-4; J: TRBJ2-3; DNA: TGTGCCAGCAGTCTAAAGCCAGATACGCAGTATTTT; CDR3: CASSLKPDTQYF
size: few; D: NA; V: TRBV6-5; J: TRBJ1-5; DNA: TGTGCCAGCAGACGCGGGACGGCAAATAGCAATCAGCCCCAGCATTTT; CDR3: CASRRGTANSNQPQHF
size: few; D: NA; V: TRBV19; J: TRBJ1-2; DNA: TGTGCCAGTAGTATATTAAGGACGGACTATGGCTACACCTTC; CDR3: CASSILRTDYGYTF
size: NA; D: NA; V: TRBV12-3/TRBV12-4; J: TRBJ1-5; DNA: TGTGCCAGCAGCCAGGGACGGTTCAATCAGCCCCAGCATTTT; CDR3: CASSQGRFNQPQHF
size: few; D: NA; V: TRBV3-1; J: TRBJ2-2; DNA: TGTGCCAGCAGCCACTGGACAAAGCAAGCCGGGGAGCTGTTTTTT; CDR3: CASSHWTKQAGELFF
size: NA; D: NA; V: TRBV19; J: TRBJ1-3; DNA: TGTGCCAGTAGTGAAGAGCCTGGAAACACCATATATTTT; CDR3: CASSEEPGNTIYF
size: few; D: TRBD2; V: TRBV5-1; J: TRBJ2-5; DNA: TGCGCCACGAAACCGGGACTAGCAGGAGAGACCCAGTACTTC; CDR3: CATKPGLAGETQYF
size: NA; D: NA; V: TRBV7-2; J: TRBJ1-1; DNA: TGTGCCAGCAGCTTAAGTTTAGCGAGGGTCGCTTTCTTT; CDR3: CASSLSLARVAFF
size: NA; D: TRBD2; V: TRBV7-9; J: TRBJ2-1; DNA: TGTGCCAGCAGCTTTATTAGCGGGGGGGCCGGTGAGCAGTTCTTC; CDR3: CASSFISGGAGEQFF
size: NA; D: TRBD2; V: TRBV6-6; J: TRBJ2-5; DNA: TGTGCCAGCAGTAACCAGGGTGGAGCGGGGGCCAAGACCCAGTACTTC; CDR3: CASSNQGGAGAKTQYF
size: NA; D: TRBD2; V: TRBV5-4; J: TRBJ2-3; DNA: TGTGCCAGCAGGACGGGGGGGCTCACAGATACGCAGTATTTT; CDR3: CASRTGGLTDTQYF
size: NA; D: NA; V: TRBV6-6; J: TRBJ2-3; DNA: TGTGCCAGCAGGCCTGCTCAGCCAGATACGCAGTATTTT; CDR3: CASRPAQPDTQYF
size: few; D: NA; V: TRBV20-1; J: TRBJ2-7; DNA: TGCAGTGCTACCGGGACTCTCATCTACGAGCAGTACTTC; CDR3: CSATGTLIYEQYF
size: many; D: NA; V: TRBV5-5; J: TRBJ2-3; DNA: TGTGCCAGCAGCTCAGGATGGCAGCCGGCTAGTCCAGATACGCAGTATTTT; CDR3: CASSSGWQPASPDTQYF
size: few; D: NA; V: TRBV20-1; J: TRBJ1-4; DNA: TGCAGTGCTAGAGGCCCGGGGGGAGCCGAACTGTTTTTT; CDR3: CSARGPGGAELFF
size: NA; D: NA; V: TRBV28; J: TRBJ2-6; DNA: TGTGCCAGCAGCACCGTGGGGGTCTCTGGGGCCAACGTCCTGACTTTC; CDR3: CASSTVGVSGANVLTF
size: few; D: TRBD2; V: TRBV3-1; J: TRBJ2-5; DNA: TGTGCCAGTACAGCGGGGCAAGAGACCCAGTACTTC; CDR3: CASTAGQETQYF
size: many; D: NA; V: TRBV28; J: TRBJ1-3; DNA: TGTGCCAGCAGTTCTGGAAACACCATATATTTT; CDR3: CASSSGNTIYF
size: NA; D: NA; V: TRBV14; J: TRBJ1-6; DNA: TGTGCCAGCAGACGAACAGCAAATTCACCCCTCCACTTT; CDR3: CASRRTANSPLHF
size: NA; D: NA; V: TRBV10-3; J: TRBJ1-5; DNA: TGTGCCATCAAAGGACAGAGCAATCAGCCCCAGCATTTT; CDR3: CAIKGQSNQPQHF
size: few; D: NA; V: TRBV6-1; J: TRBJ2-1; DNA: TGTGCCAGCAGTGAAGGGGGGGCGGCGTACAATGAGCAGTTCTTC; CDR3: CASSEGGAAYNEQFF
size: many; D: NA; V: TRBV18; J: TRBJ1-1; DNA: TGTGCCAGCTCACCGGACAGAGGAAACACTGAAGCTTTCTTT; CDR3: CASSPDRGNTEAFF
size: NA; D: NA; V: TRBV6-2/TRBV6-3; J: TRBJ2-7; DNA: TGTGCCAGCAGTTACTCGTCAGAGTCAGGTTGGAGCTACGAGCAGTACTTC; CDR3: CASSYSSESGWSYEQYF
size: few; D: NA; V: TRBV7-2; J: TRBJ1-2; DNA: TGTGCCAGCAGCCCCGGGTGGCAGCTCTATGGCTACACCTTC; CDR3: CASSPGWQLYGYTF
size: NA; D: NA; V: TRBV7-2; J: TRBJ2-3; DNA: TGTGCCAGCAGCCCACGCCGGGACCCCTCGTTGGATACGCAGTATTTT; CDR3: CASSPRRDPSLDTQYF